Below, 2 T cell receptor beta chains from the same sample are listed, as sequenced in a study of Graves' ophthalmopathy and Graves' hyperthyroidism. The sequenced template was RNA, covering the TCR beta CDR3 region. HTBI-primed first-round RT-PCR preceded second-round multiplex PCR. In TCRdb, the multiplex PCR reads were re-called with MiXCR into one record per CDR3 protein. Of around 1,200,000 distinct CDR3 sequences in the sample, about two fifths were seen once. Input material: peripheral blood or thyroid tissue (not recorded which). The receptors shown here come from an adult man with Graves' hyperthyroidism.

This clonotype occurred many times. The chain links TRBV29-1 to TRBJ1-5, with D perhaps matching TRBD1 (6 bases). Trimming shortened V by 4 bases and J by 5 bases, and 12 bases separated the two germline ends. Germline V gene lookup returns CDR1 SQVTM and CDR2 ANQGSEA. The CDR3 consists of 13 residues. Here the CDR3 DNA reads TGCAGCGTTGGGACAGCTTGGGATCAGCCCCAGCATTTT. Protein sequence: CSVGTAWDQPQHF. Full variable domain (remainder filled in from reference TRBV29-1 and TRBJ1-5): SAVISQKPSRDICQRGTSLTIQCQVDSQVTMMFWYRQQPGQSLTLIATANQGSEATYESGFVIDKFPISRPNLTFSTLTVSNMSPEDSSIYLCSVGTAWDQPQHFGDGTRLSIL.

CDR3 nucleotide sequence: TGTGCCACGATGCACCGAAGCTCTGGAAACACCATATATTTT. It codes for CATMHRSSGNTIYF. This rearrangement joins TRBV10-3 to TRBJ1-3; D call uncertain. Germline lookup yields CDR1 ENHRY and CDR2 SYGVKD. Trimming stripped 10 bases from V and 0 bases from J, with 13 bases between. CDR3 length equals 14 residues.